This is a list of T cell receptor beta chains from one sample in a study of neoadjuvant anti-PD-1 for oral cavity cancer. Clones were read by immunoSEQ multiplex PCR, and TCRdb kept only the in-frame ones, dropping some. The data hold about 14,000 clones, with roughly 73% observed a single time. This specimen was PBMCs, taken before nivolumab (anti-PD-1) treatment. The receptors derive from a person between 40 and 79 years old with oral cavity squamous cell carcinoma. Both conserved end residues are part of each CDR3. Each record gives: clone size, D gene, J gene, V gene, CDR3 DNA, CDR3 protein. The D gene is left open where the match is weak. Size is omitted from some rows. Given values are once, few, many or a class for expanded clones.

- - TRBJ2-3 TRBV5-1 TGCGCCAGCAGCCCCGACAGAAGCACAGATACGCAGTATTTT CASSPDRSTDTQYF
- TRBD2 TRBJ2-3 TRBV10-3 TGTGCCACGGATTGGGGCGGGAGTGCGCAGTATTTT CATDWGGSAQYF
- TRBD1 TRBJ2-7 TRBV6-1 TGTGCCAGCACCCGGGACAGGGAAATCTACGAGCAGTACTTC CASTRDREIYEQYF
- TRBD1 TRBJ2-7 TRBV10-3 TGTGCCATCAGTGGACCGGGACAGGACTCCTACGAGCAGTACTTC CAISGPGQDSYEQYF
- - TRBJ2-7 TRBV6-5 TGTGCCAGCAGAAGTTCCTACGAGCAGTACTTC CASRSSYEQYF
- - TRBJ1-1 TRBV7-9 TGTGCCTCCGAGGAAGTATCGAACACTGAAGCTTTCTTT CASEEVSNTEAFF
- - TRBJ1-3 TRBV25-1 TGTGCCAGCAGTGCAATCGAATTCGGCTCTGGAAACACCATATATTTT CASSAIEFGSGNTIYF
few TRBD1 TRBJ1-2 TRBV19 TGTGCCAGTAGTTGGGGACAGGGGGATGGCTACACCTTC CASSWGQGDGYTF
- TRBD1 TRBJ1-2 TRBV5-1 TGCGCCAGCAGCAGGGACAGGGGGAGGTATGGCTACACCTTC CASSRDRGRYGYTF
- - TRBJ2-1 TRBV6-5 TGTGCCAGCAGTAACGGACAGTTTACAAGGGAGCAGTTCTTC CASSNGQFTREQFF